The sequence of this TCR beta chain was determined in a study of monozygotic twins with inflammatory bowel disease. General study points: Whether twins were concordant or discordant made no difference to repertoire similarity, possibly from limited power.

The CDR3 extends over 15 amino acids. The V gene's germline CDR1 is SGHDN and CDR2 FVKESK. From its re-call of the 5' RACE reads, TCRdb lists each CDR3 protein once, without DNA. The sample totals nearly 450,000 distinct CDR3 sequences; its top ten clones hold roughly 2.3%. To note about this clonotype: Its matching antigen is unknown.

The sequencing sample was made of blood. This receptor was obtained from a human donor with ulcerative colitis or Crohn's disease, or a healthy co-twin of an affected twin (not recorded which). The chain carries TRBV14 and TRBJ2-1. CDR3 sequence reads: CASSQDSTSYNEQFF.